This entry lists 15 T cell receptor beta chains sequenced from one sample in a study of radiation and T cells in renal cell carcinoma. Time point here: blood 4 weeks post-SBRT, at nephrectomy. Treatment meaning: 15 Gy SBRT to primary tumor, nephrectomy 4 weeks later. Some clones are missing from TCRdb's copy, which holds only in-frame ones; the method was immunoSEQ multiplex PCR. The sample consists of 140,000 or so clones, roughly 90% of them appearing once. The source was blood, collected from a patient whose treatment included radiotherapy and nephrectomy. The source is a woman between 45 and 65 years old with renal cell carcinoma.

The rearrangement uses TRBV7-2 and TRBJ2-7; D might be TRBD2 (7 bases). Germline lookup yields CDR1 SGHTA and CDR2 FQGNSA. V gave up 5 bases and J gave up 7 bases, with 21 bases separating them. The CDR3 is 15 amino acids. The CDR3 region has the DNA TGTGCCAGCAGCCTAGGGGGGGGGCCCCAAGGGGAGCAGTACTTC. Amino acid sequence: CASSLGGGPQGEQYF.

To note about this clone: In the same sample, other DNA sequences code for this CDR3. The CDR3 reads CASSVGLAGETQYF. The CDR3 DNA sequence: TGTGCCAGCAGCGTGGGACTAGCCGGGGAGACCCAGTACTTC. This chain links TRBV9 with TRBJ2-5; 9 positions agree with TRBD2. The CDR3 has 14 amino acids. The V segment lost 2 bases and the J segment 5 bases; nucleotides outside the gene matches: 4. Germline V CDR1 and CDR2: SGDLS, YYNGEE.

This clone was counted a few times. This chain uses TRBV15 with TRBJ1-5, with D possibly TRBD1 on 5 matching bases. CDR3 length: 15 amino acids. V lost 3 bases to trimming and J lost 2 bases, with 11 bases between them. Germline V gives CDR1 LNHNV, CDR2 YYDKDF (reference sequence). CDR3 residues: CATSSGARGNQPQHF. As DNA, the CDR3 is TGTGCCACCAGCAGCGGGGCCCGGGGCAATCAGCCCCAGCATTTT. Full variable domain (remainder filled in from reference TRBV15 and TRBJ1-5): DAMVIQNPRYQVTQFGKPVTLSCSQTLNHNVMYWYQQKSSQAPKLLFHYYDKDFNNEADTPDNFQSRRPNTSFCFLDIRSPGLGDTAMYLCATSSGARGNQPQHFGDGTRLSIL.

V is TRBV7-7 and J is TRBJ1-1; possible D gene TRBD1, 5 bases. There are 13 residues in the CDR3. V was trimmed by 3 bases and J by 4 bases, leaving 9 bases between them. CDR1 and CDR2 (germline): SSHAT, FNYEAQ (reference sequence). In DNA form, the CDR3 reads TGTGCCAGCAGCTTGGGGGAGGGCACTGAAGCTTTCTTT. It encodes CASSLGEGTEAFF.

This sequence joins TRBV4-3 and TRBJ1-2; unclear D gene. V lost 4 bases and J lost 4, with 10 bases in between. CDR3 length equals 13 residues. CDR1 is LGHNA and CDR2 is YSLEER in the germline V gene. The CDR3 nucleotides read TGCGCCAGCAGCCCTCTAGGATTCTATGGCTACACCTTC. Protein: CASSPLGFYGYTF.

The J gene is TRBJ2-7, the V gene TRBV28, with 7 positions matching TRBD1. Germline V CDR1 and CDR2: MDHEN, SYDVKM. Trimming at V came to 2 bases and at J to 2 bases, leaving 6 bases not matched to a gene. The CDR3 extends over 15 amino acids. CDR3 nucleotides: TGTGCCAGCAGTTTACCGGACAGGCCCGCCTACGAGCAGTACTTC. It is translated as CASSLPDRPAYEQYF.

The chain is built from TRBV19 and TRBJ2-2, with D tentatively TRBD1 or TRBD2 (5 bases each). This CDR3 is built from 12 residues. Trimming shortened V by 3 bases and J by 13 bases, and 12 bases separated the two germline ends. CDR1 and CDR2 from the germline V gene are LNHDA and SQIVND (reference sequence). Written as DNA, the CDR3 is TGTGCCAGTAGTATTTGGGGACGAGGGCTGTTTTTT. It codes for CASSIWGRGLFF.

CDR3 residues: CASSQVPGVYEQYF. The CDR3 coding sequence is TGTGCCAGCAGCCAAGTCCCGGGGGTCTACGAGCAGTACTTC. The rearrangement links TRBV14 to TRBJ2-7; D might be TRBD2 (6 bases). The CDR3 contains 14 residues. From germline, CDR1 is SGHDN and CDR2 FVKESK. The V and J ends lost 1 base and 3 bases respectively, with 10 bases between them.

This chain links TRBV9 with TRBJ2-7; 7 bases map to TRBD1. Germline loops: CDR1 SGDLS, CDR2 YYNGEE. CDR3 length: 14 residues. With 3 bases clipped from V and 5 bases from J, the junction kept 8 bases outside the gene matches. The CDR3 is CASSDPTGSHEQYF. The CDR3 coding sequence is TGTGCCAGCAGCGACCCGACAGGGAGCCACGAGCAGTACTTC.

This chain joins TRBV27 and TRBJ2-7; the match to TRBD2 covers 14 bases. This CDR3 is built from 15 residues. The germline V gene encodes CDR1 MNHEY and CDR2 SMNVEV (reference sequence). V trimming: 5 bases; J trimming: 6 bases; junction bases outside the gene matches: 6. The CDR3 here is CASSLTSGGAGEQYF. CDR3 coding DNA: TGTGCCAGCAGTCTGACTAGCGGGGGGGCGGGCGAGCAGTACTTC.

This clone was counted between two and nine times. The rearrangement uses TRBV7-9 and TRBJ1-2; D is unclear. Germline values: CDR1 SEHNR, CDR2 FQNEAQ (reference sequence). The CDR3 runs 11 residues. Trimming shortened V by 1 base and J by 8 bases, and 5 bases separated the two germline ends. In DNA, the CDR3 is TGTGCCAGCAGCTTAGTTCGAGGCTACACCTTC. Its protein is CASSLVRGYTF.

The rearrangement joins TRBV7-6 to TRBJ1-1; no definite D call. This CDR3 is 13 amino acids long. The germline V gene has CDR1 SGHVS and CDR2 FNYEAQ. Trimming removed 3 bases at V and 5 bases at J, with 10 bases between. CDR3 residues: CASSLEKGTEAFF. In DNA, the CDR3 is TGTGCCAGCAGCTTGGAGAAAGGAACTGAAGCTTTCTTT. Supplemented by reference TRBV7-6 and TRBJ1-1, the full variable domain reads GAGVSQSPRYKVTKRGQDVALRCDPISGHVSLYWYRQALGQGPEFLTYFNYEAQQDKSGLPNDRFSAERPEGSISTLTIQRTEQRDSAMYRCASSLEKGTEAFFGQGTRLTVV.

This rearrangement joins TRBV7-2 to TRBJ1-2; 7 nucleotides line up with TRBD1. CDR3 length: 12 amino acids. The V gene's germline CDR1 is SGHTA and CDR2 FQGNSA. Trimming took 4 bases from V and 7 from J; bases not matched to a gene: 3. The CDR3 loop reads CASSYQGVGYTF. The CDR3 DNA sequence: TGTGCCAGCAGCTACCAGGGGGTTGGCTACACCTTC.

CDR3 coding DNA: TGCGCCAGCAGCCTTGGTGGACTTCCCCCAGATACGCAGTATTTT. It specifies CASSLGGLPPDTQYF. This chain joins TRBV5-1 and TRBJ2-3; weak D call: TRBD2 (5 bases). The CDR3 has 15 amino acids. V lost 4 bases to trimming and J lost 4 bases, with 16 bases between them. Germline V gene lookup returns CDR1 SGHRS and CDR2 YFSETQ.

J is TRBJ2-7 and V is TRBV5-1; 8 positions agree with TRBD1. The CDR3 consists of 14 residues. The germline V gene encodes CDR1 SGHRS and CDR2 YFSETQ. Losses at the gene ends were 4 bases for V and 7 bases for J; bases not matched to a gene: 10. The CDR3 DNA follows: TGCGCCAGCAGCCGGGGGCAGGGGGCGGGTGAGCAGTACTTC. Translating gives CASSRGQGAGEQYF.